The sample holds a few counts of the clone carrying this T cell receptor beta chain. Antigen specificity is unknown. The data derive from a study of beta chain features in type 1 diabetes. At the level of the study: Sorted cell examination encompassed roughly 110,000,000 cells across all samples.

Isolated RNA was reverse transcribed in full, so expressed TCRB transcripts were sequenced. Repertoires were generated with immunoSEQ multiplex PCR, while TCRdb's copy carries only in-frame clones and drops some. The table records 300,000 to 400,000 clones, approximately 13% of them present only once. Findings and limits, study-wide: Type 1 diabetes patients had moderately but significantly shorter TCRB CDR3s in all four CD4+ subsets. A greater similarity of naive, central memory and Treg TCRB repertoires was seen among patients than among healthy donors.

The receptor was isolated from a woman between 18 and 29 years old with type 1 diabetes. The sample comprised naive CD4+ T cells from blood.

Written as DNA, the CDR3 is TGTGCCAGCAGCGTAGGGCAGCTAGCGGGAGGAGATACGCAGTATTTT. Protein: CASSVGQLAGGDTQYF. The chain employs TRBV9 and TRBJ2-3; TRBD2 matches 11 bases. J gave up 5 bases and V 0 bases, and 5 bases lay outside the gene matches. Germline values: CDR1 SGDLS, CDR2 YYNGEE. The CDR3 is made up of 16 amino acids.